This T cell receptor (beta chain) was recorded in a study of blood T cell repertoires in COVID-19. The overall study: Researchers got acute and convalescent COVID-19 samples from the United States, Italy and Spain. PBMCs, B-cell-depleted T cells, or T cells provided the cDNA or gDNA that made up the material.

This table comes from immunoSEQ multiplex PCR, and its TCRdb copy is limited to in-frame clones, with some not included. Among about 400,000 clones listed, over 75% were seen once. Enrollees, about 18 to 89 years old, lived in approximately 25 US areas. The CDR3 extends over 15 amino acids. The germline V and J ends were trimmed by 3 bases and 4 bases, with 14 bases remaining between them. CDR1 LGHDT and CDR2 YNNKEL come from the germline V gene (reference sequence). The sample taken for sequencing was PBMCs or T cells enriched from blood (not recorded which). This chain connects TRBV3-1 (or the pseudogene TRBV3-2) to TRBJ2-3, with D possibly being TRBD2 (5 bases). This receptor was obtained from a woman aged 35 to 49 with acute COVID-19. CDR3 in DNA: TGTGCCAGCAGCCAGGGCCCTGGACTGGCAGATACGCAGTATTTT. It codes for CASSQGPGLADTQYF.